A single TCR beta chain is shown here with its context. V shed 6 bases and J 2 bases; nucleotides not matched to a gene: 8. This CDR3 is built from 15 residues. The germline V gene has CDR1 MNHNY and CDR2 SVGAGI (reference sequence). The sample originates from a study of blood T cell repertoires in COVID-19. Sequenced by immunoSEQ multiplex PCR; TCRdb stores in-frame clones only, minus some. The top ten clones hold 2.7% of a sample with about 230,000 clones, around 89% of them seen once. Sequenced material: peripheral blood. The source of this sequence is a man aged 30 to 39 with COVID-19, enrolled during active disease. This rearrangement joins TRBV6-6 to TRBJ2-7, with 9 positions matching TRBD1. In DNA, the CDR3 is TGTGCCAGCAGGCGGACAGGGGCCATCGCCTACGAGCAGTACTTC. Its translation is CASRRTGAIAYEQYF.